The clone carrying this T cell receptor beta chain was seen only a few times. In TCRdb, the RACE reads were re-called with MiXCR into one record per CDR3 protein. The sample includes some 350,000 distinct CDR3 sequences, around 6.9% of them seen just once. The CDR3 totals 15 residues. The germline V gene has CDR1 LGHNA and CDR2 YSLEER. The ends were cut back, 0 bases at V and 10 bases at J, with 16 bases in the middle. The data are from a study of human T cells and chemical hapten exposure. Time point reported: patch test 1, 2 weeks after DPC sensitization. Sample treatment: therapeutic diphenylcyclopropenone sensitization with weekly scalp DPC.

The starting material was whole blood, obtained in connection with sensitization to the hapten diphenylcyclopropenone (DPC). The receptor was isolated from a woman under 30 with alopecia areata. Some clones in this sample may be carry-over from other donors' samples. V usage is TRBV4-3 and J usage is TRBJ2-1; D not resolved. CDR3 amino acids: CASSQEDGSPQEQFF. The CDR3 region has the DNA TGCGCCAGCAGCCAAGAAGATGGTAGCCCCCAAGAGCAGTTCTTC.